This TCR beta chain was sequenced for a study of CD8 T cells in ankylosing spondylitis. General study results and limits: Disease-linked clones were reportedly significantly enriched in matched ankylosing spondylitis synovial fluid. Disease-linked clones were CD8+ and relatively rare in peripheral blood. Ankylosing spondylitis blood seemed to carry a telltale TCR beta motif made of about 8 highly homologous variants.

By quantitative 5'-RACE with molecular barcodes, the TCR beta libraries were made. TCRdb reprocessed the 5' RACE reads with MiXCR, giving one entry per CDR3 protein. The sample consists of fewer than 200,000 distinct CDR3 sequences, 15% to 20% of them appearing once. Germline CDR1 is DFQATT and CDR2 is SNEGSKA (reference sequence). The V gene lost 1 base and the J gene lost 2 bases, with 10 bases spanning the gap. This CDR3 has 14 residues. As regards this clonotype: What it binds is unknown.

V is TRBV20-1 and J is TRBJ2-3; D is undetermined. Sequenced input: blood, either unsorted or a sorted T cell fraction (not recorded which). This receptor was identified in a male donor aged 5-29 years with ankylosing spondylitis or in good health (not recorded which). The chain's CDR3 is CSARGTPNTDTQYF. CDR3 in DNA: TGCAGTGCTAGAGGGACCCCCAACACAGATACGCAGTATTTT.